These 16 T cell receptor beta chains share one sample of origin, sequenced in a study of type 1 regulatory T cells. TCRdb fed the reads into MiXCR, producing one record per CDR3 protein. The sample records tens of thousands of distinct CDR3 sequences, roughly 50% being singletons. Their target antigens are unknown. The sample taken for sequencing was cultured non-Tr1 T cells, either the whole culture or a sorted T cell fraction (not recorded which). Receptors were obtained from a human donor in good health.

In nucleotides, the CDR3 is TGTGCCAGTAGTATTTTTGCAGGTGGTGGAAACACCATATATTTT. Translating gives CASSIFAGGGNTIYF. This chain connects TRBV19 to TRBJ1-3; D ambiguous. There are 15 residues in the CDR3. The V end was cut by 3 bases, the J end by 3 bases, with 12 bases between. Looked up from germline, CDR1 is LNHDA and CDR2 is SQIVND (reference sequence).

V gene TRBV7-2 combines with J gene TRBJ2-1; 9 bases are shared with TRBD2. CDR1 is SGHTA, CDR2 FQGNSA, per germline. The CDR3 runs 14 residues. The trim removed 5 bases at V and 9 bases at J, leaving 8 bases unmatched. As DNA, the CDR3 is TGTGCCAGCAGCGTCCCGCGGGAGGGGCGTGAGCAGTTCTTC. Its translation: CASSVPREGREQFF.

V usage is TRBV6-2 or TRBV6-3 and J usage is TRBJ1-5; the D gene is possibly TRBD1 (6 bases). Germline V gene data show CDR1 as MNHEY and CDR2 as SVGEGT. The CDR3 covers 14 residues. The V end lost 5 bases, the J end lost 3 bases, and 11 bases lay between the germline ends. The CDR3 is CASSPGQTNQPQHF. CDR3 coding DNA: TGTGCCAGCAGTCCGGGACAAACCAATCAGCCCCAGCATTTT.

This clonotype is categorized as medium-sized (0.01 to 0.1%). The chain couples TRBV10-3 to TRBJ2-7, with 8 bases identical to TRBD1. CDR3 length equals 15 residues. The V gene's germline CDR1 is ENHRY and CDR2 SYGVKD. With 0 bases clipped from V and 6 bases from J, the junction kept 7 bases outside the gene matches. CDR3 sequence reads: CAISESRTGLFEQYF. DNA for the CDR3: TGTGCCATCAGTGAGTCGCGGACAGGGCTGTTCGAGCAGTACTTC.

The chain uses TRBV4-3 and TRBJ1-3; no definite D call. The CDR3 consists of 15 residues. Germline V gene sequence: CDR1 LGHNA, CDR2 YSLEER. Trimming cost V 2 bases and J 3 bases, with 11 bases left between them. The CDR3 nucleotides are TGCGCCAGCAGCCAAAGTGCCTCTAGTGGAAACACCATATATTTT. Protein product: CASSQSASSGNTIYF.

The rearrangement links TRBV20-1 to TRBJ1-2; D is uncertain. This CDR3 has 10 residues. Trimming took off 4 bases at V and 6 bases at J, with 6 bases between the two ends. CDR1 is DFQATT, CDR2 SNEGSKA, per germline (reference sequence). The CDR3 spells CSATRDGYTF. The CDR3 DNA is TGCAGTGCTACAAGGGATGGCTACACCTTC.

This clonotype was detected only a few times. The chain employs TRBV4-3 and TRBJ1-2; 7 bases align to TRBD1. The germline CDR1 and CDR2 sequences are LGHNA and YSLEER. J lost 6 bases, V lost 3 bases, and 10 bases had no gene match. CDR3 length equals 15 residues. CDR3 sequence reads: CASSHGAQGGDGYTF. CDR3 coding DNA: TGCGCCAGCAGCCACGGCGCGCAGGGGGGTGATGGCTACACCTTC.

This clonotype was seen a handful of times. The rearrangement joins TRBV10-2 to TRBJ2-2, with D possibly matching TRBD2 (5 bases). This CDR3 is built from 13 residues. Germline CDR1 is WSHSY and CDR2 is SAAADI. Trimming stripped 7 bases from V and 5 bases from J, with 11 bases between. CDR3 loop: CASTGDPTGELFF. The CDR3, as DNA: TGCGCCAGCACCGGGGATCCTACCGGGGAGCTGTTTTTT.

Comment on this clonotype: Germline and junction disagree at one end, which may indicate a read error. The chain uses TRBV14 and TRBJ2-2; 8 bases are shared with TRBD1. Per the germline V gene, CDR1 is SGHDN and CDR2 is FVKESK. CDR3 length: 19 amino acids. The CDR3, as DNA: TGTGCCAGCAGCCCCAGACGACAGGGGTTTTACGCGAACACCCGGGAGCTGTTTTTT. This gives the protein CASSPRRQGFYANTRELFF.

This clonotype was detected only a few times. This chain uses TRBV20-1 with TRBJ2-5; D might be TRBD1 (6 bases). The CDR3 sequence is 12 residues long. Between the trimmed V and J ends, which lost 3 bases and 5 bases, there was a span of 10 bases. Per the germline V gene, CDR1 is DFQATT and CDR2 is SNEGSKA (reference sequence). CDR3 loop: CSASNRAETQYF. As DNA, the CDR3 is TGCAGTGCTAGTAACAGGGCGGAGACCCAGTACTTC.

This clonotype was seen only a few times. V is TRBV7-2 and J is TRBJ1-1; D perhaps matches TRBD1 (6 bases). The CDR3 has 16 amino acids. Germline V CDR1 and CDR2: SGHTA, FQGNSA. V lost 5 bases, J lost 0 bases, and 16 bases lay in between. The CDR3 reads CASSLQGGALNTEAFF. In nucleotides, the CDR3 is TGTGCCAGCAGCCTTCAAGGGGGGGCCCTGAACACTGAAGCTTTCTTT.

This clonotype was found a few times. The chain joins TRBV24-1 to TRBJ1-5, with no clear D. The CDR3 extends over 14 amino acids. V was shortened by 2 bases and J by 8 bases, with 12 bases between the two germline ends. Germline-derived CDR1 and CDR2 are KGHDR and SFDVKD. Written as DNA, the CDR3 is TGTGCCACCAGTGATTCCAGGAGTAAAGAGCCCCAGCATTTT. Protein: CATSDSRSKEPQHF.

The chain is built from TRBV9 and TRBJ1-2; D is uncertain. Germline V gene sequence: CDR1 SGDLS, CDR2 YYNGEE. CDR3 length equals 13 residues. Trimming stripped 0 bases from V and 4 bases from J, with 7 bases between. The CDR3 coding sequence is TGTGCCAGCAGCGTAGGAGCCAGCTATGGCTACACCTTC. Translation gives CASSVGASYGYTF.

V and J are TRBV11-2 and TRBJ1-6, with a possible D match to TRBD1 (5 bases). Between the trimmed V and J ends, which lost 2 bases and 12 bases, there was a span of 11 bases. Germline values: CDR1 SGHAT, CDR2 FQNNGV. This CDR3 spans 13 amino acids. This CDR3 reads CASSLRQGLPLHF. Written as DNA, the CDR3 is TGTGCCAGCAGCTTAAGGCAGGGTTTACCCCTCCACTTT.

V gene TRBV19 combines with J gene TRBJ1-2, with 7 bases identical to TRBD1. Germline CDR1 LNHDA, CDR2 SQIVND (reference sequence). Germline trimming cut 5 bases from V and 11 bases from J; bases unmatched to any gene: 11. The CDR3 has 13 amino acids. CDR3 DNA: TGTGCCAGTAGTGCCCGGGACAGACCTATGTACACCTTC. Its protein is CASSARDRPMYTF.

This chain links TRBV5-1 with TRBJ2-3, with a tentative D call TRBD2 (6 bases). The CDR3 extends over 16 amino acids. V lost 0 bases and J 6 bases, leaving 17 bases between the germline ends. From germline, CDR1 is SGHRS and CDR2 YFSETQ. The CDR3 protein is CASSLEVSRGGDTQYF. CDR3 in DNA: TGCGCCAGCAGCTTGGAGGTATCGCGGGGCGGGGATACGCAGTATTTT.